One and the same sample provided the 6 T cell receptor beta chains below, sequenced in a study of blood T cell repertoires in COVID-19. The assay was immunoSEQ multiplex PCR, and TCRdb's table has in-frame clones only and misses some. This table holds 410,000 or so clones, around 89% found once. The sequencing input was peripheral blood. These receptors were taken from a woman in her 40s with COVID-19, enrolled during active disease.

V gene TRBV6-2 or TRBV6-3 combines with J gene TRBJ2-1; 8 bases are shared with TRBD1. This CDR3 has 16 residues. Germline V CDR1 and CDR2: MNHEY, SVGEGT. The trim removed 6 bases at V and 4 bases at J, leaving 11 bases unmatched. This CDR3 reads CASSRLDRGLYNEQFF. As DNA, the CDR3 is TGTGCCAGCAGCCGACTCGACAGGGGCCTTTACAATGAGCAGTTCTTC.

A single count supports this clone. The chain carries TRBV7-9 and TRBJ1-2, with D perhaps matching TRBD1 (5 bases). From germline, CDR1 is SEHNR and CDR2 FQNEAQ (reference sequence). The CDR3 covers 17 residues. The ends were cut back, 7 bases at V and 4 bases at J, with 25 bases in the middle. The DNA of the CDR3 is TGTGCCAGCACCATCTTTGGGCTCGGGGGGAAGGCCTATGGCTACACCTTC. This codes for CASTIFGLGGKAYGYTF. Variable domain in full (rest from reference TRBV7-9 and TRBJ1-2): DTGVSQNPRHKITKRGQNVTFRCDPISEHNRLYWYRQTLGQGPEFLTYFQNEAQLEKSRLLSDRFSAERPKGSFSTLEIQRTEQGDSAMYLCASTIFGLGGKAYGYTFGSGTRLTVV.

The chain links TRBV6-2 or TRBV6-3 to TRBJ1-1, with 7 bases lining up with TRBD1. The CDR3 spans 15 residues. J lost 10 bases, V lost 2 bases, and 13 bases had no gene match. The germline V gene encodes CDR1 MNHEY and CDR2 SVGEGT. The chain's CDR3 is CASSYEGTDPRRAFF. In nucleotides, the CDR3 is TGTGCCAGCAGTTACGAGGGGACAGACCCCCGCCGAGCTTTCTTT.

This chain joins TRBV5-1 and TRBJ2-1, with a tentative D call TRBD2 (5 bases). The CDR3 contains 12 residues. The V end was cut by 5 bases, the J end by 5 bases, with 8 bases between. Germline CDR1 is SGHRS and CDR2 is YFSETQ. The CDR3 DNA reads TGCGCCAGCAGTGGGAGCGACAATGAGCAGTTCTTC. Its translation: CASSGSDNEQFF.

In its sample, this clone was seen once. The genes are TRBV5-6 and TRBJ1-2, with D possibly matching TRBD1 (5 bases). V dropped 0 bases and J dropped 0 bases, with 12 bases sitting between them. CDR1 is SGHDT, CDR2 YYEEEE, per germline. There are 16 residues in the CDR3. The CDR3 protein is CASSLVPSGPNYGYTF. DNA of the CDR3: TGTGCCAGCAGCTTGGTCCCCTCAGGGCCTAACTATGGCTACACCTTC.

V gene TRBV19 combines with J gene TRBJ2-3, with D tentatively TRBD2 (5 bases). CDR1 is LNHDA and CDR2 is SQIVND in the germline V gene (reference sequence). This CDR3 comprises 12 residues. Trimming stripped 4 bases from V and 8 bases from J, with 10 bases between. CDR3 nucleotide sequence: TGTGCCAGTAGTACGCAAGGGAGTACGCAGTATTTT. Translation: CASSTQGSTQYF.